This entry features one T cell receptor beta chain sequence. This clonotype was seen many times. What antigen it recognizes has not been identified. Qualities for individual bases were not recorded, and no much larger clone is one base off. The method behind the library was 5' RACE. This sample was sequenced with a NextSeq 500. To correct for sequencing error and PCR bias, the TCR library protocol tagged individual cDNA molecules with unique molecular identifiers. Both TCR alpha and beta chains were sequenced, and tight co-correlation was observed between alpha and beta sequence abundances in each sample. The study's own analysis went as follows. Decombinator V4 was used to annotate TCR sequences for V gene, J gene and CDR3. TCRs were defined as expanded if a significant change between any two time points was detected under a Poisson model with p below 0.0001. TCR abundances were normalised to the total number of TCRs sequenced per sample and expressed as counts per million. TRAV1-2 paired with TRAJ12, TRAJ20 or TRAJ33 defined MAIT TCRs, while TRAV10 paired with TRAJ18 defined iNKT TCRs. A search of VDJdb, accessed on 1 November 2021, was run for TCRs annotated to CMV, EBV and SARS-CoV-2, with TCRs annotated for multiple antigens excluded. TCRdb reran the public reads through fastp at Q25 and MiXCR, keeping productive beta chains. Rows with one shared CDR3 protein collapse into an entry with the most common genes and DNA. Clone size and V and J calls follow TCRdb, not the original study. The sample contains 50,000 to 85,000 distinct CDR3 sequences, approximately 8.3% of them found a single time. Roughly 3.2% of the sample belongs to the ten largest clones.

This sample was included in a study of early T cells in non-severe SARS-CoV-2 infection (dated by TCRdb to about 2021). In terms of the full investigation: Bulk RNA from unsorted whole blood was used for TCR sequencing, so alpha and beta chains could not be paired.

For this chain, trimming is 6 bases at the V end and 7 bases at the J end, and the number of junction bases without a gene match is 9. The CDR3 spans 14 residues, from the cysteine through the phenylalanine. The DNA shown is the 42-base CDR3, in frame from base 1. The germline V gene (reference sequence) yields DFQATT for CDR1 and SNEGSKA for CDR2. This was a case-control study nested in a cohort of healthcare workers in London, UK, who had nasopharyngeal swab PCR tests and blood samples taken every week. Healthcare workers were enrolled in the week of the UK lockdown, from 23 to 31 March 2020, and were followed every week for up to about 16 weeks. Study-wide conclusions, independent of this receptor: VDJdb matching was skewed toward anti-spike CD8 responses and likely underestimated virus-specific expansions by missing private and CD4 specificities.

Here the chain combines TRBV20-1 and TRBJ2-1, with TRBD2 identical over 10 junction bases. The clonotype was recovered from an adult who was a healthcare worker with PCR-confirmed SARS-CoV-2 infection or an uninfected control (not recorded which). The sequenced sample consisted of whole blood. The DNA is TGCAGTGCCCCCCCCGCTAGCGGGAGAAATGAGCAGTTCTTC. It specifies CSAPPASGRNEQFF.